What follows describes a single TCR beta chain. The data derive from a study of blood T cell repertoires in COVID-19. In the study overall: There were acute and convalescent COVID-19 samples, and they came from the United States, Italy and Spain. Sources were T cells, B-cell-depleted T cells, or PBMCs; the material itself was cDNA or gDNA.

Germline CDR1 and CDR2: SGHVS and FQNEAQ. V lost 0 bases, J lost 6 bases, and 13 bases lay in between. This CDR3 has 15 residues. Authors' processing steps: How many nucleated cells were present was estimated from reference gene primer amplification. Measured with immunoSEQ multiplex PCR; TCRdb has only the in-frame clones, and not every one. From that table come the V and J calls and clone size; the DNA was used to work out D and trimming. The sample lists 52,000 or so clones, roughly 88% occurring once. Sequencing was done on a sample of peripheral blood. The chain links TRBV7-8 to TRBJ2-3; D is possibly TRBD2 (5 bases). The clonotype originates from a human donor in a cohort sampled during active COVID-19. CDR3: CASSLARRAPDTQYF. CDR3 DNA sequence: TGTGCCAGCAGCTTAGCGCGGCGGGCCCCCGATACGCAGTATTTT.